These 16 T cell receptor beta chains share one sample of origin, sequenced in a study of molecular identifiers for immune sequencing clone quantification. TCRdb re-called the PCR reads with MiXCR, one entry per CDR3 protein. Here the sample spans about half a million distinct CDR3 sequences, over 20% being singletons. Sequenced input: naive CD8+ T cells from blood, with Jurkat cell RNA spiked in. Subset given: FACS-sorted CD8+CD4-CCR7+CD45RA+ naive T cells. These receptors were collected from a human donor in good health. Some libraries in this study had Jurkat cell RNA spiked in.

Only a few counts were recorded for this clonotype. The J gene is TRBJ2-5, the V gene TRBV20-1; 9 nucleotides agree with TRBD2. The CDR3 extends over 14 amino acids. The V gene's germline CDR1 is DFQATT and CDR2 SNEGSKA (reference sequence). V lost 4 bases, J lost 0 bases, and 3 bases stayed unmatched. This chain's CDR3 is CSATSGEYQETQYF. CDR3 sequence (DNA): TGCAGTGCTACTAGCGGGGAGTACCAAGAGACCCAGTACTTC.

This sequence joins TRBV27 and TRBJ1-5, with 8 positions matching TRBD1. Germline CDR1 and CDR2: MNHEY and SMNVEV (reference sequence). V lost 7 bases, J lost 3 bases, and 14 bases stayed unmatched. There are 17 residues in the CDR3. Here the CDR3 DNA reads TGTGCCAGCAATTCTGCTGCAGGGACAGGTGTCAATCAGCCCCAGCATTTT. Its translation: CASNSAAGTGVNQPQHF.

This clonotype was observed once. This clone may be a read error of a much larger clone one base away. The chain joins TRBV30 to TRBJ2-6; D is ambiguous. CDR1 is GTSNPN, CDR2 SVGIG, per germline (reference sequence). The CDR3 contains 13 residues. The ends were cut back, 6 bases at V and 4 bases at J, with 10 bases in the middle. DNA of the CDR3: TGTGCCTGCCGATTAGTGGGGGCCAACGTCCTGACTTTC. This translates into CACRLVGANVLTF. Variable domain in full (rest from reference TRBV30 and TRBJ2-6): SQTIHQWPATLVQPVGSPLSLECTVEGTSNPNLYWYRQAAGRGLQLLFYSVGIGQISSEVPQNLSASRPQDRQFILSSKKLLLSDSGFYLCACRLVGANVLTFGAGSRLTVL.

This clonotype was counted ten times or more. This CDR3 is CASSRGQVSTDTQYF. The CDR3 bases are TGTGCCAGCAGCCGAGGACAGGTCTCAACAGATACGCAGTATTTT. The rearrangement joins TRBV5-4 to TRBJ2-3; 7 nucleotides agree with TRBD1. V lost 4 bases to trimming and J lost 3 bases; unmatched junction nucleotides: 8. From germline, CDR1 is SGHNT and CDR2 YYREEE (reference sequence). The CDR3 sequence is 15 residues long. Supplemented by reference TRBV5-4 and TRBJ2-3, the full variable domain reads ETGVTQSPTHLIKTRGQQVTLRCSSQSGHNTVSWYQQALGQGPQFIFQYYREEENGRGNFPPRFSGLQFPNYSSELNVNALELDDSALYLCASSRGQVSTDTQYFGPGTRLTVL.

Details on this clonotype: This sequence may be a read error, since a much larger clone differs from it by one base. CDR3 amino acids: CASSLVVPTGPDTQYF. The CDR3 DNA follows: TGTGCCAGCAGCTTGGTGGTACCCACCGGTCCAGATACGCAGTATTTT. This chain uses TRBV5-6 with TRBJ2-3; D gene unclear. The germline V and J ends were trimmed by 0 bases and 4 bases, with 15 bases remaining between them. This CDR3 is 16 amino acids long. Germline assignment: CDR1 SGHDT and CDR2 YYEEEE.

This clonotype has ten or more counts. The chain carries TRBV11-3 and TRBJ1-1; D gene unclear. Looked up from germline, CDR1 is SGHNT and CDR2 is YENEEA. The CDR3 consists of 13 residues. The germline V and J ends were trimmed by 0 bases and 1 base, with 3 bases remaining between them. The CDR3: CASSLERNTEAFF. DNA for the CDR3: TGTGCCAGCAGCTTAGAACGGAACACTGAAGCTTTCTTT. Based on the CDR3 plus reference TRBV11-3 and TRBJ1-1, the full variable domain is EAGVVQSPRYKIIEKKQPVAFWCNPISGHNTLYWYLQNLGQGPELLIRYENEEAVDDSQLPKDRFSAERLKGVDSTLKIQPAELGDSAVYLCASSLERNTEAFFGQGTRLTVV.

This clonotype occurred many times. This chain connects TRBV6-6 to TRBJ2-5, with unresolved D. V shed 7 bases and J shed 5 bases, with 11 bases lying between them. In germline, CDR1 is MNHNY, CDR2 SVGAGI (reference sequence). This CDR3 spans 12 amino acids. This CDR3 is CASTYSRETQYF. The CDR3 nucleotides are TGTGCCAGCACCTATAGTCGGGAGACCCAGTACTTC.

Notes on this clonotype: The junction shows a germline mismatch at one end, possibly a read error. V and J are TRBV7-9 and TRBJ1-1; perhaps TRBD1 as D (5 bases). Germline-derived CDR1 and CDR2 are SEHNR and FQNEAQ (reference sequence). This CDR3 contains 17 residues. CDR3 nucleotide sequence: TGTGCCAGCAGCAACATTAAGACAGAAAATATGAACACTGAAGCTTCCTTT. Translating gives CASSNIKTENMNTEASF.

The J gene is TRBJ2-7, the V gene TRBV20-1; D possibly matches TRBD1 or TRBD2 (5 bases each). CDR1 is DFQATT, CDR2 SNEGSKA, per germline (reference sequence). The length of the CDR3 is 15 residues. The CDR3, as DNA: TGCAGCTTACATGACCCCCGGGACGCCCATTACGAGCAGTACTTC. Its translation: CSLHDPRDAHYEQYF.

This clonotype was detected only a few times. J is TRBJ1-2 and V is TRBV4-3; a weak D match, TRBD1 (5 bases). CDR3 length: 15 amino acids. Trimming removed 5 bases from V and 4 bases from J, with 17 bases in between. CDR1 and CDR2 from the germline V gene are LGHNA and YSLEER. The CDR3 sequence: CASSGDAAGGYGYTF. The DNA for the CDR3 is TGCGCCAGCAGCGGGGACGCCGCGGGCGGCTATGGCTACACCTTC.

As to this clonotype: The CDR3 ends on some other residue instead of the conserved phenylalanine or tryptophan, so this is likely a read error. The chain combines TRBV28 with TRBJ2-5; maybe TRBD2 (5 bases). This CDR3 is 14 amino acids long. Germline V gene lookup returns CDR1 MDHEN and CDR2 SYDVKM. V gave up 7 bases and J gave up 4 bases, with 16 bases separating them. CDR3 amino acids: CASTPGSSGETQYY. CDR3 nucleotides: TGTGCCAGCACTCCGGGGAGTTCGGGAGAGACCCAGTACTAC.

A note on this clonotype: Being one base from a much bigger clone, this may be a read error. The CDR3 coding sequence is TGCGCCAGCAGCCAGCCGGGACAAATGAACACTGAAGCTCTCTTT. Encoded protein: CASSQPGQMNTEALF. The chain joins TRBV4-1 to TRBJ1-1, with a tentative D call TRBD1 (6 bases). CDR3 size: 15 residues. CDR1 MGHRA and CDR2 YSYEKL come from the germline V gene.

This clonotype appeared a few times. The chain recombines TRBV13 with TRBJ2-2; the D gene is possibly TRBD2 (6 bases). CDR3 length: 16 amino acids. Deletions cut 7 bases from V and 4 bases from J, with 19 bases between. Germline CDR1 and CDR2: PRHDT and FYEKMQ (reference sequence). CDR3: CASTPSGWGLTGELFF. The CDR3 DNA follows: TGTGCCAGCACCCCAAGCGGGTGGGGACTCACCGGGGAGCTGTTTTTT.

The J gene is TRBJ2-2, the V gene TRBV4-1; perhaps TRBD1 as D (5 bases). V lost 3 bases to trimming and J lost 3 bases, with 17 bases between them. The germline CDR1 and CDR2 sequences are MGHRA and YSYEKL. CDR3 length: 17 amino acids. The CDR3 bases are TGCGCCAGCAGCCAGGGGCCAGCAGGCCCATACACCGGGGAGCTGTTTTTT. Translation gives CASSQGPAGPYTGELFF.

On this clonotype itself: This may be a read error: a much more frequent sequence differs by one nucleotide. V usage is TRBV29-1 and J usage is TRBJ1-3; D is undetermined. This CDR3 is 15 amino acids long. Germline assignment: CDR1 SQVTM and CDR2 ANQGSEA. The DNA for the CDR3 is TGCAGCGCTGAAAATCTTTCACGCTCTGGAAACACCATATATTTT. It translates to CSAENLSRSGNTIYF.

This clonotype was seen repeatedly, ten times or more. This chain connects TRBV4-1 to TRBJ1-5; D unresolved. Deletions cut 4 bases from V and 0 bases from J, with 13 bases between. Looked up from germline, CDR1 is MGHRA and CDR2 is YSYEKL. This CDR3 region has 16 residues. The CDR3 spells CASSPALSYSNQPQHF. The CDR3 nucleotides read TGCGCCAGCAGCCCAGCCCTCTCGTATAGCAATCAGCCCCAGCATTTT.